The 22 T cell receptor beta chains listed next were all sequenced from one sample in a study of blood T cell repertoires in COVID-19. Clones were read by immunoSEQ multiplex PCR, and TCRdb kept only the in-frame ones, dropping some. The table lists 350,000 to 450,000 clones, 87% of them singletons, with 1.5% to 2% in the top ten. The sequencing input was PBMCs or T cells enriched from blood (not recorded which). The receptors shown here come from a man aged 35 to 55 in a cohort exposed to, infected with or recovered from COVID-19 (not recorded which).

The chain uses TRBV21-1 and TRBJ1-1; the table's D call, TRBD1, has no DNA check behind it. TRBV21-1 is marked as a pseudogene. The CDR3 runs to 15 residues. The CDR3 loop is CASSSQDKRNTEAFF. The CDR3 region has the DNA TGTGCCAGCAGCTCCCAAGACAAAAGGAACACTGAAGCTTTCTTT.

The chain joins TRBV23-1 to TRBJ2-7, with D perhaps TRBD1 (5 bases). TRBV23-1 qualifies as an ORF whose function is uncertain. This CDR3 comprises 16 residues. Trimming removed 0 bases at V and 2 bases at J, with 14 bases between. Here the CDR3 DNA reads TGCGCCAGCAGTCAATCAAGCAAGGGGCCAACCTACGAGCAGTACTTC. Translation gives CASSQSSKGPTYEQYF.

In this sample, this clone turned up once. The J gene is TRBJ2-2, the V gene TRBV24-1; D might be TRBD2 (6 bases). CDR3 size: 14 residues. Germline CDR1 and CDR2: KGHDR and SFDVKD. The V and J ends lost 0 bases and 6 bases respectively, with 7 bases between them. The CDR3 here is CATSDLSGAGELFF. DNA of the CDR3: TGTGCCACCAGTGATTTGTCGGGGGCCGGGGAGCTGTTTTTT.

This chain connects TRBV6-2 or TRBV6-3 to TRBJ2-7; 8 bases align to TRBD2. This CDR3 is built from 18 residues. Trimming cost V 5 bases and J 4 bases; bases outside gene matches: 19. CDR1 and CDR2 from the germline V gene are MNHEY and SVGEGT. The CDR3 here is CASSMTGGLAPRSYEQYF. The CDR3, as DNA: TGTGCCAGCAGTATGACAGGTGGACTAGCCCCTAGATCGTACGAGCAGTACTTC.

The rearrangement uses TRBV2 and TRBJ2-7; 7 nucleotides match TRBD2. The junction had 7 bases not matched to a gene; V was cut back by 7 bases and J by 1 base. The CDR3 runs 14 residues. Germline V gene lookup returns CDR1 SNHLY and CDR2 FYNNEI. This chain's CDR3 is CASNDGGSSYEQYF. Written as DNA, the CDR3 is TGTGCCAGCAATGACGGCGGGAGTTCCTACGAGCAGTACTTC.

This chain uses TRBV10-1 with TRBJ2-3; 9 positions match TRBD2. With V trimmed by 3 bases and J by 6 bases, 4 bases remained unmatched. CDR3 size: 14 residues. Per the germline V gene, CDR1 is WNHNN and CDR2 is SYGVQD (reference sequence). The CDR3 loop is CASSELAGVDTQYF. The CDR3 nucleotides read TGCGCCAGCAGTGAATTAGCGGGAGTTGATACGCAGTATTTT.

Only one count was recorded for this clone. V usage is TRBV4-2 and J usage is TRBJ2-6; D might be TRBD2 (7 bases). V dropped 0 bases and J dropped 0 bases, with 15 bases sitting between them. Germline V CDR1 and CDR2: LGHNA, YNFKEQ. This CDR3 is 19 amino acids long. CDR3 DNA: TGTGCCAGCAGCCAAGATTGGGGGGGCGGAAGCTCTGGGGCCAACGTCCTGACTTTC. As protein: CASSQDWGGGSSGANVLTF.

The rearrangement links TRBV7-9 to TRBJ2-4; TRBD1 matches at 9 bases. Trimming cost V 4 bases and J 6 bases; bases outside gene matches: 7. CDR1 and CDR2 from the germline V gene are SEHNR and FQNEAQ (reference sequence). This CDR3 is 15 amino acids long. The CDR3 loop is CASSSWTGVSNIQYF. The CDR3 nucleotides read TGTGCCAGCAGCTCATGGACAGGGGTATCAAACATTCAGTACTTC.

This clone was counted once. CDR3 in amino acids: CASSFPGGSPLHF. The CDR3 bases are TGTGCCAGCAGCTTCCCAGGGGGCTCACCCCTCCACTTT. The chain uses TRBV11-1 and TRBJ1-6, with 8 bases that match TRBD1. V lost 3 bases to trimming and J lost 10 bases; unmatched junction nucleotides: 2. The CDR3 runs 13 residues. Germline V gives CDR1 SGHAT, CDR2 FQDESV (reference sequence).

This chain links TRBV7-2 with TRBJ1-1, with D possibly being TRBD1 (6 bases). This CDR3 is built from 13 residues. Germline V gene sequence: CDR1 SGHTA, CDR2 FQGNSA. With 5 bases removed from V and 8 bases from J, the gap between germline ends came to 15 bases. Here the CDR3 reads CASSNRRQAEAFF. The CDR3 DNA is TGTGCCAGCAGCAACCGTAGACAGGCCGAAGCTTTCTTT.

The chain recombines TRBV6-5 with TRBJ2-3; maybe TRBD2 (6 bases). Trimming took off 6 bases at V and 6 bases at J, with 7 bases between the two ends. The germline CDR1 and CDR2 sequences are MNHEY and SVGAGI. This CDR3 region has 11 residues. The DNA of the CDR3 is TGTGCCAGCAGGCTAGCGGATACGCAGTATTTT. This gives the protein CASRLADTQYF.

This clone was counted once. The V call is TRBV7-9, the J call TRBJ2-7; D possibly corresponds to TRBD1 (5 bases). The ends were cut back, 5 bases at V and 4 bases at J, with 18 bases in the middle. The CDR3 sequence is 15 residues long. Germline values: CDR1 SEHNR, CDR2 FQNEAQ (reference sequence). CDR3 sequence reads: CASSPQIQSGYEQYF. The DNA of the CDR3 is TGTGCCAGCAGCCCCCAAATACAGTCAGGGTACGAGCAGTACTTC.

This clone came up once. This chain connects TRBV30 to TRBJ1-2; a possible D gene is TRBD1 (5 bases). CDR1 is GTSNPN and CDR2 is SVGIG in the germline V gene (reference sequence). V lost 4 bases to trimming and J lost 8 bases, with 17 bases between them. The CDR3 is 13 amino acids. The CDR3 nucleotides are TGTGCCTGGACAGTGGGGGGTGGTGGCGGCTACACCTTC. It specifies CAWTVGGGGGYTF.

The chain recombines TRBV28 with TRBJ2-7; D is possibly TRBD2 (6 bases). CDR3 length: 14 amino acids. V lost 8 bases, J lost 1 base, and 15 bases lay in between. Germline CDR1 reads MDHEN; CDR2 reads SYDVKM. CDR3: CASGAPGESYEQYF. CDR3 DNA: TGTGCCAGCGGTGCGCCGGGAGAATCCTACGAGCAGTACTTC.

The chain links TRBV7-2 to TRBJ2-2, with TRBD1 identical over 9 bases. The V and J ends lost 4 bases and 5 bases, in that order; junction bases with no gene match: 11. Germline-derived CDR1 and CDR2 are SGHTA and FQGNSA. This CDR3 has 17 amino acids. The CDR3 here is CASSSIWTGEETGELFF. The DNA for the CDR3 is TGTGCCAGCAGCTCGATTTGGACAGGGGAAGAAACCGGGGAGCTGTTTTTT.

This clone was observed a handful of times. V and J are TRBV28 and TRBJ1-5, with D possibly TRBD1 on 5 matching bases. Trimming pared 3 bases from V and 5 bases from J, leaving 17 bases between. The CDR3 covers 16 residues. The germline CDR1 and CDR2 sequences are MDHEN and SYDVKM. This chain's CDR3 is CASSFLARGDYQPQHF. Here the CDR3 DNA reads TGTGCCAGCAGTTTTCTGGCCCGGGGGGACTATCAGCCCCAGCATTTT.

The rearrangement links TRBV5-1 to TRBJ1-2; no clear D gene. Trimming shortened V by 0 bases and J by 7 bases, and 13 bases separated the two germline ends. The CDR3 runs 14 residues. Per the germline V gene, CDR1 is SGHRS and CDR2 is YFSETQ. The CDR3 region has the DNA TGCGCCAGCAGCTTGGACGGCGAAGGAGGTGGCTACACCTTC. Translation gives CASSLDGEGGGYTF. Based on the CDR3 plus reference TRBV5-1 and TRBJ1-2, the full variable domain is KAGVTQTPRYLIKTRGQQVTLSCSPISGHRSVSWYQQTPGQGLQFLFEYFSETQRNKGNFPGRFSGRQFSNSRSEMNVSTLELGDSALYLCASSLDGEGGGYTFGSGTRLTVV.

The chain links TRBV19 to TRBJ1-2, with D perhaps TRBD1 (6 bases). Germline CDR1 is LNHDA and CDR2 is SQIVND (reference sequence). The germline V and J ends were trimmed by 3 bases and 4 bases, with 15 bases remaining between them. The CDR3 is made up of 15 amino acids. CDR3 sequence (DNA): TGTGCCAGTAGTATGTCCAGGGGCGGAAGCTATGGCTACACCTTC. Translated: CASSMSRGGSYGYTF.

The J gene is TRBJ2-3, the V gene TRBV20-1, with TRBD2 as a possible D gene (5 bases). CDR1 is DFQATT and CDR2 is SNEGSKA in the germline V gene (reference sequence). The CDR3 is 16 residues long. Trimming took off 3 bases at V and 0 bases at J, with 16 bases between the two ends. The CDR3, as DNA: TGCAGTGCTAGTCCAGAGCGGTACACTAGCACAGATACGCAGTATTTT. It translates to CSASPERYTSTDTQYF.

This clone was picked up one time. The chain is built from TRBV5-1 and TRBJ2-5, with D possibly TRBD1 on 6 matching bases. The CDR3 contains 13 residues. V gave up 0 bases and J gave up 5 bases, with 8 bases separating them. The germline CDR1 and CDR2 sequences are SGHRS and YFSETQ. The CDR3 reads CASSLDRAETQYF. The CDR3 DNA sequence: TGCGCCAGCAGCTTGGACAGGGCCGAGACCCAGTACTTC.

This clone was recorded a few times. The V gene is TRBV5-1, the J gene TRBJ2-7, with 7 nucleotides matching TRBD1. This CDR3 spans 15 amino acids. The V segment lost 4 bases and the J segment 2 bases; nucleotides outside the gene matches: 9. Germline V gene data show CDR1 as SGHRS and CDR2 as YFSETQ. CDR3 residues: CASSTGQPQTYEQYF. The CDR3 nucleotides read TGCGCCAGCAGCACGGGACAGCCACAAACCTACGAGCAGTACTTC.

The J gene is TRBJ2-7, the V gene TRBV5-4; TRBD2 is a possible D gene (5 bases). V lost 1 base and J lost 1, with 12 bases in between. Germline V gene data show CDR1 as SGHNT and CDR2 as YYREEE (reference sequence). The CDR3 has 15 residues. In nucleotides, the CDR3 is TGTGCCAGCAGCTTGCCTCCGGGATCTTCCTACGAGCAGTACTTC. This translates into CASSLPPGSSYEQYF.